The clone carrying this T cell receptor beta chain was recorded only once. The antigen remains unidentified. The record originates from a study of Graves' ophthalmopathy and Graves' hyperthyroidism. Broader study findings: It was with 70.59% sensitivity and around 72% specificity that the model predicted ophthalmopathy progression.

Trimming removed 3 bases at V and 1 base at J, with 18 bases between. This CDR3 has 17 amino acids. Disease in donors with ophthalmopathy had moderate-to-severe activity, CAS ≥3, NOSPECS ≥4 and under 3 months' duration. Patients were left out if they had other autoimmune diseases, uncontrolled infections, pregnancy or lactation. PBMCs had their origin in fresh peripheral blood (approximately 9.9 ml). Amplification targeted the TCR beta CDR3 regions, with RNA transcripts as the source material. Amplification began with first-round RT-PCR using HTBI primers, then second-round multiplex PCR was performed. Each CDR3 protein gets one entry after TCRdb re-called the multiplex PCR reads with MiXCR. This sample has about 660,000 distinct CDR3 sequences, with 35% to 50% found just once.

Sequencing used peripheral blood. This clonotype was obtained from an adult man with Graves' ophthalmopathy. V is TRBV12-3 or TRBV12-4 and J is TRBJ2-5; D remains ambiguous. The CDR3 DNA is TGTGCCAGCAGTTTCCGACAAGCCGCAGTAATCCAAGAGACCCAGTACTTC. Translation: CASSFRQAAVIQETQYF.